This TCR beta chain was recovered during a study of T cell responses to AZD1222 COVID-19 vaccine. Sequencing used immunoSEQ multiplex PCR; TCRdb keeps in-frame clones, though not all of them. The data hold roughly 170,000 clones, with around 88% observed a single time. With regard to this clone: As yet, its antigen is unknown.

From germline, CDR1 is SGDLS and CDR2 YYNGEE. This CDR3 has 16 amino acids. V was shortened by 0 bases and J by 0 bases, with 9 bases between the two germline ends. Findings and limits, study-wide: Only 5 or 6 individuals given AZD1222 were seropositive at baseline. Spike-specific TCRs gained breadth and depth after people received two AZD1222 doses.

This receptor was identified in an adult in good health. This rearrangement joins TRBV9 to TRBJ1-4; D call uncertain. The sequencing used peripheral blood, collected on day 0 of AZD1222 vaccination. CDR3 loop: CASSVAPRATNEKLFF. CDR3 sequence (DNA): TGTGCCAGCAGCGTAGCTCCCCGCGCAACTAATGAAAAACTGTTTTTT.